Listed below are T cell receptor beta chains from one sample, sequenced in a study of CD8 T cells in ankylosing spondylitis. MiXCR was run by TCRdb on the 5' RACE reads, yielding one entry per CDR3 protein. The sample yields just under 350,000 distinct CDR3 sequences, roughly 14% seen once. Sequencing was performed on blood, either unsorted or a sorted T cell fraction (not recorded which). These receptors all stem from a male donor with ankylosing spondylitis or in good health (not recorded which). Each CDR3 is given with its conserved first and last residue. Fields, in order: V gene, clone size, J gene, D gene, CDR3 protein, CDR3 DNA. The D gene is left open where the match is weak. Only part of the rows carry a size: once, few, many, or a class if the clone is expanded.

v_call: TRBV4-2
clone_size: -
j_call: TRBJ1-1
d_call: TRBD1
cdr3_aa: CASSPGTVADTEAFF
cdr3_nt: TGTGCCAGCAGCCCAGGGACAGTAGCCGACACTGAAGCTTTCTTT

v_call: TRBV7-9
clone_size: few
j_call: TRBJ1-1
d_call: -
cdr3_aa: CASSLDDPGTEAFF
cdr3_nt: TGTGCCAGCAGCTTAGACGACCCGGGCACTGAAGCTTTCTTT

v_call: TRBV12-3/TRBV12-4
clone_size: -
j_call: TRBJ1-1
d_call: -
cdr3_aa: CASSPPGPVGTEAFF
cdr3_nt: TGTGCCAGCAGTCCCCCCGGCCCGGTAGGGACTGAAGCTTTCTTT

v_call: TRBV6-5
clone_size: -
j_call: TRBJ2-3
d_call: -
cdr3_aa: CASSYDRSTDTQYF
cdr3_nt: TGTGCCAGCAGTTATGACAGAAGCACAGATACGCAGTATTTT

v_call: TRBV10-3
clone_size: few
j_call: TRBJ2-7
d_call: -
cdr3_aa: CAISEGGLPGNEQYF
cdr3_nt: TGTGCCATCAGTGAGGGCGGACTGCCTGGGAACGAGCAGTACTTC

v_call: TRBV29-1
clone_size: few
j_call: TRBJ1-2
d_call: -
cdr3_aa: CSVESRLEGYNGYTF
cdr3_nt: TGCAGCGTTGAATCGCGGTTGGAGGGCTACAACGGCTACACCTTC

v_call: TRBV20-1
clone_size: -
j_call: TRBJ1-1
d_call: -
cdr3_aa: CRVTGSTDTEAFF
cdr3_nt: TGCAGAGTTACAGGGAGTACGGACACTGAAGCTTTCTTT

v_call: TRBV5-1
clone_size: many
j_call: TRBJ1-6
d_call: -
cdr3_aa: CASSLGTAYNSPLHF
cdr3_nt: TGCGCCAGCAGCTTGGGAACAGCCTACAATTCACCCCTCCACTTT

v_call: TRBV5-1
clone_size: -
j_call: TRBJ2-7
d_call: -
cdr3_aa: CASSLIVNYEQYF
cdr3_nt: TGCGCCAGCAGCTTGATAGTAAACTACGAGCAGTACTTC

v_call: TRBV11-2
clone_size: few
j_call: TRBJ1-4
d_call: TRBD1
cdr3_aa: CASSLGKDRGGTNEKLFF
cdr3_nt: TGTGCCAGCAGCTTAGGAAAGGACAGGGGAGGAACTAATGAAAAACTGTTTTTT

v_call: TRBV20-1
clone_size: -
j_call: TRBJ1-6
d_call: TRBD1
cdr3_aa: CSATGGDGSPLHF
cdr3_nt: TGCAGTGCCACAGGGGGCGACGGGTCACCCCTCCACTTT

v_call: TRBV20-1
clone_size: few
j_call: TRBJ2-3
d_call: -
cdr3_aa: CSASKNGLPDTQYF
cdr3_nt: TGCAGTGCTAGTAAGAACGGCCTCCCAGATACGCAGTATTTT

v_call: TRBV6-1
clone_size: -
j_call: TRBJ2-3
d_call: -
cdr3_aa: CASSPAGTATLGTQYF
cdr3_nt: TGTGCCAGCAGCCCGGCGGGGACAGCTACTCTAGGTACGCAGTATTTT

v_call: TRBV9
clone_size: few
j_call: TRBJ2-1
d_call: -
cdr3_aa: CASSLTWPRAGYGNEQFF
cdr3_nt: TGTGCCAGCAGCCTCACGTGGCCCCGGGCCGGGTACGGGAATGAGCAGTTCTTC

v_call: TRBV6-1
clone_size: few
j_call: TRBJ2-1
d_call: -
cdr3_aa: CASSPYGGGYEQFF
cdr3_nt: TGTGCCAGCAGCCCCTATGGCGGCGGCTATGAGCAGTTCTTC

v_call: TRBV11-2
clone_size: -
j_call: TRBJ2-5
d_call: -
cdr3_aa: CASSFLEGETQYF
cdr3_nt: TGTGCCAGCAGCTTCCTCGAAGGAGAGACCCAGTACTTC

v_call: TRBV20-1
clone_size: -
j_call: TRBJ2-3
d_call: -
cdr3_aa: CSQGWADTQYF
cdr3_nt: TGCAGTCAGGGATGGGCAGATACGCAGTATTTT

v_call: TRBV28
clone_size: -
j_call: TRBJ1-5
d_call: -
cdr3_aa: CASIPLGGVDQPQHF
cdr3_nt: TGTGCCAGCATCCCCTTGGGGGGGGTGGATCAGCCCCAGCATTTT